This T cell receptor (beta chain) emerged from a study of OX40 agonist ivuxolimab in advanced cancers. V was shortened by 0 bases and J by 4 bases, with 12 bases between the two germline ends. This CDR3 is built from 14 residues. The germline CDR1 and CDR2 sequences are SQVTM and ANQGSEA. This table comes from immunoSEQ multiplex PCR, and its TCRdb copy is limited to in-frame clones, with some not included. This sample has 45,000 to 50,000 clones, with around 90% found just once. With respect to this clone: Antigen specificity is unknown.

Study results and caveats: Expanded peripheral T cell antigen specificity was not determined. CD8+ T cells (on average) carried more expanded clones than CD4+ T cells. Dosing at 0.1 to 3.0 mg/kg was accompanied by clonal expansion of CD4+ and CD8+ blood T cells by week 6. Some patients without response likewise showed low normalized clonal expansion.

The sequence derives from an adult with an advanced solid tumor such as melanoma, head and neck, liver or kidney cancer. V and J are TRBV29-1 and TRBJ1-2; D gene ambiguous. The specimen was CD4+ or CD8+ T cells sorted from blood, collected in a trial of the OX40 agonist ivuxolimab. The CDR3 sequence: CSVEDLHIIYGYTF. The DNA of the CDR3 is TGCAGCGTTGAAGATCTCCACATAATCTATGGCTACACCTTC.